This T cell receptor (beta chain) was sequenced for a study of shared clonotypes between healthy human individuals. CD45RO-negative, CCR7-selected cells formed the naive CD8 fraction, which excluded terminally differentiated effector memory CD45RA+ cells. The CDR3 covers 15 residues. Trimming shortened V by 1 base and J by 8 bases, and 14 bases separated the two germline ends. Per the germline V gene, CDR1 is SSHAT and CDR2 is FNYEAQ (reference sequence). This table comes from immunoSEQ multiplex PCR, and its TCRdb copy is limited to in-frame clones, with some not included. The data show hundreds of thousands of clones, roughly 96% seen once.

Sequences were obtained from naive CD8+ T cells sorted from blood. This receptor was taken from a man younger than 45 in good health. This chain uses TRBV7-7 with TRBJ1-4; D call uncertain. CDR3 in DNA: TGTGCCAGCAGCTTAGGGCCGGGAGGAGGGGAAAAACTGTTTTTT. Translation gives CASSLGPGGGEKLFF.